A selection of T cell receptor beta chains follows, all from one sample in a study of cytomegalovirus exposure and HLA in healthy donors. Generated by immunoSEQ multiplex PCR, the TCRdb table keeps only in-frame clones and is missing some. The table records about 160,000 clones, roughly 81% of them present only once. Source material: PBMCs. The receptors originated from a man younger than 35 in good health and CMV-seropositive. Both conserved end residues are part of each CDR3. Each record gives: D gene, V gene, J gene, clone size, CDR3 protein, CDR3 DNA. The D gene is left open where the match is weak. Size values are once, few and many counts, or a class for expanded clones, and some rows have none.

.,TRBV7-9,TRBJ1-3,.,CASSGGGLRKNTIYF,TGTGCCAGCAGCGGGGGGGGGCTCAGAAAGAACACCATATATTTT
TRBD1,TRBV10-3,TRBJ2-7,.,CAISLPGQYYEQYF,TGTGCCATCAGCCTCCCGGGACAGTACTACGAGCAGTACTTC
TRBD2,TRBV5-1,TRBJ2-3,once,CASSLPSGGSTDTQYF,TGCGCCAGCAGCTTACCGAGCGGGGGGAGCACAGATACGCAGTATTTT
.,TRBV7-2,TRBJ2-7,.,CASSSVPYEQYF,TGTGCCAGCAGCTCGGTCCCCTACGAGCAGTACTTC
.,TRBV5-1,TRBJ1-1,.,CASSLQGVDTEAFF,TGCGCCAGCAGCTTGCAGGGCGTGGACACTGAAGCTTTCTTT
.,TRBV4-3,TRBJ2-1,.,CASSHRGANEQFF,TGCGCCAGCAGCCATCGCGGGGCCAATGAGCAGTTCTTC
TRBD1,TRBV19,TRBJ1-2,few,CASSKGQAYGYTF,TGTGCCAGTAGTAAAGGACAGGCCTATGGCTACACCTTC
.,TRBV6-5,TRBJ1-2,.,CASSYSQGGTYGYTF,TGTGCCAGCAGTTACTCACAGGGAGGGACCTATGGCTACACCTTC
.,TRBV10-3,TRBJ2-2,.,CAISLKGLSTGELFF,TGTGCCATCAGTCTAAAGGGACTGTCAACCGGGGAGCTGTTTTTT
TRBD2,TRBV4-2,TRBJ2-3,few,CASSPTSGYTDTQYF,TGTGCCAGCAGCCCGACTAGCGGATACACAGATACGCAGTATTTT
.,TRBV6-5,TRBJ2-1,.,CASRRRGAPYNEQFF,TGTGCCAGCAGACGACGTGGGGCACCCTACAATGAGCAGTTCTTC
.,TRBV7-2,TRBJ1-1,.,CASSLETRVGTEAFF,TGTGCCAGCAGCTTAGAAACTCGGGTCGGCACTGAAGCTTTCTTT
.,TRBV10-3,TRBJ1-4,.,CAISGSGEKLFF,TGTGCCATCAGTGGTTCGGGGGAAAAACTGTTTTTT
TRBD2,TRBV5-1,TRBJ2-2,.,CASSPERGNTGELFF,TGCGCCAGCAGCCCAGAGCGGGGGAACACCGGGGAGCTGTTTTTT
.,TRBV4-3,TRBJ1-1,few,CASSQIIREVNTEAFF,TGCGCCAGCAGCCAAATAATTAGGGAGGTGAACACTGAAGCTTTCTTT
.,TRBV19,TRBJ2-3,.,CASSIGQGTDTQYF,TGTGCCAGTAGTATTGGCCAGGGAACAGATACGCAGTATTTT
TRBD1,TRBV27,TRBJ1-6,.,CASSPRQGRSPLHF,TGTGCCAGCAGTCCACGACAGGGTCGCTCACCCCTCCACTTT
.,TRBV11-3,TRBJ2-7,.,CASTLMAGAAEQYF,TGTGCCAGCACTCTGATGGCAGGGGCGGCCGAGCAGTACTTC
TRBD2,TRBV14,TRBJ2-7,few,CASSHSGGGYEQYF,TGTGCCAGCAGCCACAGCGGGGGTGGCTACGAGCAGTACTTC
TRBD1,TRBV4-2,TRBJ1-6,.,CASSTQDRENSPLHF,TGTGCCAGCAGCACGCAGGACAGGGAAAATTCACCCCTCCACTTT
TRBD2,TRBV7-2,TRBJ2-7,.,CASSLGTSGAEQYF,TGTGCCAGCAGCTTGGGGACTAGCGGGGCCGAGCAGTACTTC
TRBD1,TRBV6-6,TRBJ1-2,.,CASSYHATGDYGYTF,TGTGCCAGCAGTTACCACGCCACAGGGGACTATGGCTACACCTTC
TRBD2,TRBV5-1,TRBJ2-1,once,CASSGAPAGGGNEQFF,TGCGCCAGCAGCGGCGCTCCTGCGGGGGGAGGTAATGAGCAGTTCTTC
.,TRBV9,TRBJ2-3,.,CASSVDGDFTDTQYF,TGTGCCAGCAGCGTAGACGGGGACTTCACAGATACGCAGTATTTT
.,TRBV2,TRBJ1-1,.,CASTLDSMNTEAFF,TGTGCCAGCACGTTAGACAGCATGAACACTGAAGCTTTCTTT
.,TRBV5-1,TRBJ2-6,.,CASSVGPSSGANVLTF,TGCGCCAGCAGCGTGGGTCCCAGCTCTGGGGCCAACGTCCTGACTTTC
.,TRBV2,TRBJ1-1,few,CASSEALSRDTEAFF,TGTGCCAGCAGTGAAGCGCTTTCCAGGGACACTGAAGCTTTCTTT
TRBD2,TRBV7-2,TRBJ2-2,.,CASSSSGGAGELFF,TGTGCCAGCAGTTCAAGCGGGGGGGCCGGGGAGCTGTTTTTT
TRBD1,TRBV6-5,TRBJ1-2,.,CASSPGQRGYTF,TGTGCCAGCAGTCCGGGACAGCGTGGCTACACCTTC
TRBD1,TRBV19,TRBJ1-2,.,CASSIADRADYGYTF,TGTGCCAGTAGTATCGCAGACAGGGCCGACTATGGCTACACCTTC
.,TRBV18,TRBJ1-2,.,CASLEGEERRNYGYTF,TGTGCCAGCTTGGAGGGCGAGGAGCGCCGGAACTATGGCTACACCTTC
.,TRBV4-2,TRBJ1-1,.,CASSQDYTGWYTEAFF,TGTGCCAGCAGCCAAGATTACACAGGGTGGTACACTGAAGCTTTCTTT
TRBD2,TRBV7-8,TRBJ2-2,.,CASSPEPGLAGGSYTGELFF,TGTGCCAGCAGCCCAGAACCGGGACTAGCGGGGGGGTCATATACCGGGGAGCTGTTTTTT
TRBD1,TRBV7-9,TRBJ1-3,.,CASSREIQGKGNTIYF,TGTGCCAGCAGCCGAGAAATACAGGGGAAGGGAAACACCATATATTTT
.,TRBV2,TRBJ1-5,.,CASSEVGQNQPQHF,TGTGCCAGCAGTGAGGTTGGGCAGAATCAGCCCCAGCATTTT
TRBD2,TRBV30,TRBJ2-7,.,CAWSVRGGSYEQYF,TGTGCCTGGAGTGTCCGGGGGGGGTCCTACGAGCAGTACTTC
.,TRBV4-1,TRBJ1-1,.,CASSQVSGYTEAFF,TGCGCCAGCAGCCAAGTATCCGGGTACACTGAAGCTTTCTTT
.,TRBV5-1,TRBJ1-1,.,CASSLVGARTEAFF,TGCGCCAGCAGCTTGGTGGGGGCACGGACTGAAGCTTTCTTT
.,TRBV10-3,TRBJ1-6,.,CAISVEGSNSPLHF,TGTGCCATCAGTGTAGAGGGTAGCAATTCACCCCTCCACTTT
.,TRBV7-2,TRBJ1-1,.,CASGTGNTEAFF,TGTGCCAGCGGCACGGGGAACACTGAAGCTTTCTTT
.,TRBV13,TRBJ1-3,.,CASHRRSSGNTIYF,TGTGCCAGTCACAGGCGAAGCTCTGGAAACACCATATATTTT
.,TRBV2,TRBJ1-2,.,CASTAQVHYGYTF,TGTGCCAGCACCGCACAGGTTCACTATGGCTACACCTTC
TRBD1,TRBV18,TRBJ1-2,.,CASSPRDRDGYTF,TGTGCCAGCTCACCCAGGGACAGGGACGGCTACACCTTC
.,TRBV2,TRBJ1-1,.,CASSQGLITEAFF,TGTGCCAGCAGTCAGGGCCTTATCACTGAAGCTTTCTTT
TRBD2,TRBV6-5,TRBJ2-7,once,CASSRSGLTYEQYF,TGTGCCAGCAGTCGCTCGGGACTAACCTACGAGCAGTACTTC
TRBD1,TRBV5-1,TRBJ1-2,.,CASSTDRGGYTF,TGCGCCAGCAGCACCGACAGGGGCGGCTACACCTTC
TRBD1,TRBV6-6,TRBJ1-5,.,CASSVRTGGNEPQHF,TGTGCCAGCAGCGTTAGGACAGGGGGTAATGAGCCCCAGCATTTT
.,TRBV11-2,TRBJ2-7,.,CASSITSSSYEQYF,TGTGCCAGCAGTATAACCTCGAGCTCCTACGAGCAGTACTTC
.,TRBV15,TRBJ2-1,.,CATSWDGSSYNEQFF,TGTGCCACCAGTTGGGACGGGAGCTCCTACAATGAGCAGTTCTTC
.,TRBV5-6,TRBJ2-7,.,CASREGTYEQYF,TGTGCCTCCCGGGAAGGCACCTACGAGCAGTACTTC
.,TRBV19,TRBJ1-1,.,CATRTTELNTEAFF,TGTGCCACCAGAACGACGGAGTTGAACACTGAAGCTTTCTTT
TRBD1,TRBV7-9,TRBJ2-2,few,CASSLEVTGRTGELFF,TGTGCCAGCAGCTTAGAGGTGACAGGGCGCACCGGGGAGCTGTTTTTT
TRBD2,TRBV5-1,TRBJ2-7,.,CASTLAGGTYEQYF,TGCGCCAGCACCCTCGCGGGGGGTACCTACGAGCAGTACTTC
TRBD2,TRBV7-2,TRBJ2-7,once,CANSLDRGDPLEQYF,TGTGCCAACAGCTTGGATCGGGGGGATCCTCTCGAGCAGTACTTC
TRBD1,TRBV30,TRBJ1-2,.,CAWSRQGSYGYTF,TGTGCCTGGAGTCGACAGGGTTCCTATGGCTACACCTTC
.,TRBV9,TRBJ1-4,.,CASSQGGSGTNEKLFF,TGTGCCAGCAGTCAGGGAGGCTCGGGAACTAATGAAAAACTGTTTTTT
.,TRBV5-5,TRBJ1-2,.,CASSLQGPSGHYGYTF,TGTGCCAGCAGCTTGCAGGGTCCATCAGGCCACTATGGCTACACCTTC